The present T cell receptor (beta chain) was sequenced within a study of T cell repertoires in cytomegalovirus infection. TCRdb passed the reads through MiXCR, listing each CDR3 protein once. The sample includes around 290,000 distinct CDR3 sequences, about 25% of them seen just once. This CDR3 comprises 16 residues. The V gene end was trimmed by 4 bases and the J gene end by 2 bases; junction bases not matched to a gene: 8. Germline V lookup: CDR1 SGHTA, CDR2 FQGTGA. Findings of the study overall: Ex vivo, HLA-C-restricted CMV-specific TCR beta clonotypes prevailed over the rest of the response.

This clonotype occurred a few times. As yet, its antigen is unknown. This chain joins TRBV7-3 and TRBJ1-5, with 7 bases aligning to TRBD1. The clonotype comes from a human donor in good health (CMV status not recorded). Some clones in this sample may be carry-over from other donors' samples. The sample comprised PBMCs. This chain's CDR3 is CASSYPDRLGNQPQHF. The CDR3 DNA reads TGTGCCAGCAGCTACCCGGACAGGTTGGGCAATCAGCCCCAGCATTTT.